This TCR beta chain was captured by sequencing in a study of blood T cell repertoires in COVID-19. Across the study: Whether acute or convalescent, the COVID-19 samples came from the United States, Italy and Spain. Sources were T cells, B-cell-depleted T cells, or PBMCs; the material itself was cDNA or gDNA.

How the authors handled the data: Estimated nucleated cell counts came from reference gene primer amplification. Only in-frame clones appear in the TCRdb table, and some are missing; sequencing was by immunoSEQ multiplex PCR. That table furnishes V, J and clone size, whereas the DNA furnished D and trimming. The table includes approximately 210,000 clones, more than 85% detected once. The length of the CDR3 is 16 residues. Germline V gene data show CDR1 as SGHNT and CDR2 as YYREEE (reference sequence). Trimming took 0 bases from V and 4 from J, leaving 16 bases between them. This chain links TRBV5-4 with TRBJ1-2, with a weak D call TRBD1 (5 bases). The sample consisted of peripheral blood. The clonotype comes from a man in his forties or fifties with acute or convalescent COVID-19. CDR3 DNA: TGTGCCAGCAGCTTGGCGGCAGGGCCTCTGGTCTATGGCTACACCTTC. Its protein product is CASSLAAGPLVYGYTF. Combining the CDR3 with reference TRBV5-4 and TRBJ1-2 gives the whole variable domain ETGVTQSPTHLIKTRGQQVTLRCSSQSGHNTVSWYQQALGQGPQFIFQYYREEENGRGNFPPRFSGLQFPNYSSELNVNALELDDSALYLCASSLAAGPLVYGYTFGSGTRLTVV.